Following are 25 T cell receptor beta chains from one sample sequenced in a study of T-cell reconstitution after alpha-beta-depleted transplantation in children. TCRbeta library construction was performed incorporating unique molecular identifiers. TCRdb re-called the PCR reads with MiXCR, one entry per CDR3 protein. The table lists 300,000 to 350,000 distinct CDR3 sequences, around 16% of them singletons, with around 38% in the top ten. Sequenced here: PBMCs, mostly from graft donor cells, sampled 360 days after TCRalphabeta/CD19-depleted stem cell transplant. The receptors were sampled from a male patient between 2 and 10 years old who had a stem cell transplant for acute lymphoblastic leukemia, so the T cells may come from the graft donor.

There are many counts of this clonotype. The J gene is TRBJ2-3, the V gene TRBV12-3 or TRBV12-4; 9 bases are a match to TRBD1. After removal of 6 bases from V and 8 bases from J, the junction contained 9 bases not matched to a gene. The CDR3 sequence is 14 residues long. CDR3: CASRPGQGYGTQYF. Here the CDR3 DNA reads TGTGCCAGCAGGCCGGGACAGGGATATGGTACGCAGTATTTT.

This clonotype occurred many times. The chain employs TRBV7-2 and TRBJ2-1, with 7 bases matching TRBD2. The CDR3 spans 15 residues. CDR1 and CDR2 (germline): SGHTA, FQGNSA. The V and J ends lost 0 bases and 4 bases, in that order; junction bases with no gene match: 3. CDR3 region: CASSLAAGVYNEQFF. For the CDR3, the DNA is TGTGCCAGCAGCTTAGCGGCGGGGGTTTACAATGAGCAGTTCTTC.

This clonotype was counted only a few times. The CDR3 bases are TGTGCCAGCAGCACCCGGACTAGCGGGAGGGGTACGCAGTATTTT. This codes for CASSTRTSGRGTQYF. This chain links TRBV7-2 with TRBJ2-3, with 15 bases aligning to TRBD2. V lost 5 bases to trimming and J lost 8 bases; unmatched junction nucleotides: 5. The CDR3 length is 15 residues. Germline-derived CDR1 and CDR2 are SGHTA and FQGNSA.

This clonotype was detected many times. This sequence joins TRBV12-3 or TRBV12-4 and TRBJ2-2, with a weak D call TRBD2 (5 bases). This CDR3 is 12 amino acids long. Trimming stripped 6 bases from V and 8 bases from J, with 10 bases between. The CDR3 DNA reads as TGTGCCAGCAGCCCACCGGGGGGGGAGCTGTTTTTT. It specifies CASSPPGGELFF.

This clonotype was found a few times. The chain recombines TRBV7-9 with TRBJ2-1; 13 bases line up with TRBD2. The J segment lost 8 bases and the V segment lost 0 bases, leaving 1 base of the junction unmatched. In germline, CDR1 is SEHNR, CDR2 FQNEAQ (reference sequence). The CDR3 has 15 residues. In DNA, the CDR3 is TGTGCCAGCAGCTTAGCGGGACTAGCGGGACATGAGCAGTTCTTC. Translating it yields CASSLAGLAGHEQFF.

This sequence joins TRBV25-1 and TRBJ1-6; no definite D call. The CDR3 is 14 residues long. The V gene lost 5 bases and the J gene lost 7 bases, with 12 bases spanning the gap. CDR1 is MGHDK and CDR2 is SYGVNS in the germline V gene. Here the CDR3 reads CASSSRGTNSPLHF. The CDR3 coding sequence is TGTGCCAGCAGTTCCCGGGGTACCAATTCACCCCTCCACTTT.

V usage is TRBV11-2 and J usage is TRBJ2-3; the D gene is possibly TRBD2 (6 bases). Germline CDR1 SGHAT, CDR2 FQNNGV. The CDR3 consists of 16 residues. Trimming shortened V by 4 bases and J by 4 bases, and 18 bases separated the two germline ends. CDR3 coding DNA: TGTGCCAGCAGCTGGGGTCGGGTCGCTAGCGCAGATACGCAGTATTTT. Translating gives CASSWGRVASADTQYF.

There are many counts of this clonotype. The chain couples TRBV20-1 to TRBJ2-1; D unresolved. Between the trimmed V and J ends, which lost 3 bases and 2 bases, there was a span of 11 bases. Germline CDR1 is DFQATT and CDR2 is SNEGSKA (reference sequence). CDR3 length equals 14 residues. The CDR3 DNA reads as TGCAGTGCTAGGCACGAGTTCACCTACAATGAGCAGTTCTTC. It is translated as CSARHEFTYNEQFF.

This clonotype was seen more than once but under ten times. The chain couples TRBV3-1 to TRBJ2-7, with D unresolved. In germline, CDR1 is LGHDT, CDR2 YNNKEL (reference sequence). The germline V and J ends were trimmed by 3 bases and 5 bases, with 8 bases remaining between them. There are 12 residues in the CDR3. The CDR3 loop is CASSHLGNEQYF. The CDR3 region has the DNA TGTGCCAGCAGCCATCTAGGGAACGAGCAGTACTTC.

This clonotype showed up just a few times. The CDR3 sequence is CSVWGPTGGSYNEQFF. The CDR3 region has the DNA TGCAGCGTTTGGGGCCCCACAGGGGGCTCCTACAATGAGCAGTTCTTC. The chain has TRBV29-1 and TRBJ2-1, with 8 bases lining up with TRBD1. CDR1 SQVTM and CDR2 ANQGSEA come from the germline V gene. CDR3 size: 16 residues. V lost 5 bases to trimming and J lost 0 bases; unmatched junction nucleotides: 9.

V is TRBV30 and J is TRBJ2-7, with a tentative D call TRBD2 (5 bases). This CDR3 is built from 12 residues. Trimming shortened V by 7 bases and J by 2 bases, and 12 bases separated the two germline ends. CDR1 and CDR2 from the germline V gene are GTSNPN and SVGIG (reference sequence). CDR3 DNA sequence: TGTGCCTCCTCGGGCGGGCCCTACGAGCAGTACTTC. This sequence encodes CASSGGPYEQYF.

This clonotype was counted a few times. The CDR3 sequence is CSAPPTPVGGPYQPQHF. The CDR3 DNA reads TGCAGTGCTCCCCCCACACCGGTCGGGGGCCCCTATCAGCCCCAGCATTTT. The V gene is TRBV20-1, the J gene TRBJ1-5; maybe TRBD1 (6 bases). The germline CDR1 and CDR2 sequences are DFQATT and SNEGSKA (reference sequence). The CDR3 spans 17 residues. Trimming left V 5 bases short and J 5 bases short, with 25 bases between.

This clonotype was recorded a few times. CDR3 in DNA: TGCGCCAGCAGCCCTGAGCCTTGGATGGAGACCCAGTACTTC. This translates into CASSPEPWMETQYF. The chain employs TRBV5-1 and TRBJ2-5; D not resolved. V shed 4 bases and J shed 5 bases, with 15 bases lying between them. Germline V CDR1 and CDR2: SGHRS, YFSETQ. CDR3 length: 14 residues.

This clonotype was observed a handful of times. This chain connects TRBV10-3 to TRBJ2-7; TRBD2 matches 14 bases. CDR3 length: 16 amino acids. From germline, CDR1 is ENHRY and CDR2 SYGVKD. With V trimmed by 5 bases and J by 2 bases, 5 bases remained unmatched. DNA for the CDR3: TGTGCCATCAGTCCGGGACTAGCGGGAGAGGCCTACGAGCAGTACTTC. Protein: CAISPGLAGEAYEQYF.

There are many counts of this clonotype. V usage is TRBV7-2 and J usage is TRBJ2-3, with D possibly being TRBD1 (5 bases). CDR1 is SGHTA and CDR2 is FQGNSA in the germline V gene. The CDR3 runs to 15 residues. The V and J ends lost 3 bases and 5 bases respectively, with 15 bases between them. In DNA form, the CDR3 reads TGTGCCAGCAGCTTCGCAGGGATCTGGGAAGATACGCAGTATTTT. Translating gives CASSFAGIWEDTQYF.

This clonotype turned up a few times. The chain joins TRBV25-1 to TRBJ2-2, with a possible D match to TRBD1 (5 bases). Germline V CDR1 and CDR2: MGHDK, SYGVNS. Trimming stripped 7 bases from V and 7 bases from J, with 10 bases between. The CDR3 spans 12 residues. This CDR3 reads CASTKGDGELFF. The CDR3 bases are TGTGCCAGCACCAAAGGGGACGGGGAGCTGTTTTTT.

This clonotype showed up just a few times. The chain uses TRBV4-3 and TRBJ2-1; tentatively, D is TRBD1 or TRBD2 (5 bases each). The CDR3 has 12 residues. The germline V and J ends were trimmed by 4 bases and 9 bases, with 10 bases remaining between them. Germline CDR1 is LGHNA and CDR2 is YSLEER. The CDR3 loop reads CASSLSGAEQFF. In nucleotides, the CDR3 is TGCGCCAGCAGCCTCTCCGGGGCTGAGCAGTTCTTC.

This clonotype has a handful of counts. This CDR3 is CSASGTGGGTDTQYF. Written as DNA, the CDR3 is TGCAGTGCTAGCGGGACAGGGGGCGGCACAGATACGCAGTATTTT. The chain combines TRBV20-1 with TRBJ2-3; 12 bases are shared with TRBD1. With V trimmed by 3 bases and J by 1 base, 2 bases remained unmatched. There are 15 residues in the CDR3. Germline lookup yields CDR1 DFQATT and CDR2 SNEGSKA (reference sequence).

The chain has TRBV5-4 and TRBJ2-1; 14 positions match TRBD2. Germline CDR1 reads SGHNT; CDR2 reads YYREEE (reference sequence). V was clipped by 0 bases and J by 4 bases; unmatched bases: 12. CDR3 size: 20 residues. CDR3 sequence: CASSLAGTSGSATLYNEQFF. The DNA for the CDR3 is TGTGCCAGCAGCTTGGCCGGGACTAGCGGGAGCGCAACCTTATACAATGAGCAGTTCTTC.

J is TRBJ1-4 and V is TRBV7-9; 7 positions agree with TRBD1. This CDR3 contains 15 residues. V lost 5 bases to trimming and J lost 1 base; unmatched junction nucleotides: 4. CDR1 SEHNR and CDR2 FQNEAQ come from the germline V gene (reference sequence). The CDR3, as DNA: TGTGCCAGCAGCCCCAGGGGGGGAACTAATGAAAAACTGTTTTTT. Its protein product is CASSPRGGTNEKLFF.

This clonotype was detected once. The chain links TRBV5-1 to TRBJ1-4; weak D call: TRBD1 (6 bases). CDR1 is SGHRS and CDR2 is YFSETQ in the germline V gene. The CDR3 extends over 16 amino acids. V lost 3 bases to trimming and J lost 2 bases, with 14 bases between them. This CDR3 is CASSYGGGTTNEKLFF. The CDR3 DNA reads as TGCGCCAGCAGCTATGGGGGCGGGACGACTAATGAAAAACTGTTTTTT.

The rearrangement uses TRBV14 and TRBJ2-7; D not resolved. The CDR3 runs to 13 residues. The germline CDR1 and CDR2 sequences are SGHDN and FVKESK. The V and J ends lost 1 base and 3 bases respectively, with 7 bases between them. The CDR3 DNA reads as TGTGCCAGCAGCCAAGCTTACCTCTACGAGCAGTACTTC. This sequence encodes CASSQAYLYEQYF.

Only a few counts were recorded for this clonotype. This sequence joins TRBV7-2 and TRBJ2-7, with TRBD2 identical over 8 bases. The CDR3 has 15 amino acids. Germline V CDR1 and CDR2: SGHTA, FQGNSA. V was clipped by 0 bases and J by 0 bases; unmatched bases: 1. Here the CDR3 DNA reads TGTGCCAGCAGCTTAGCGGGACTAGTCTCCTACGAGCAGTACTTC. Translation gives CASSLAGLVSYEQYF. The variable domain in full, with the rest retrieved from reference TRBV7-2 and TRBJ2-7, is GAGVSQSPSNKVTEKGKDVELRCDPISGHTALYWYRQSLGQGLEFLIYFQGNSAPDKSGLPSDRFSAERTGGSVSTLTIQRTQQEDSAVYLCASSLAGLVSYEQYFGPGTRLTVT.

In this sample, this clonotype turned up many times. The CDR3 loop is CASSQAPGDYEQYF. The CDR3 DNA is TGCGCCAGCAGCCAAGCCCCAGGGGACTACGAGCAGTACTTC. The rearrangement uses TRBV4-1 and TRBJ2-7; D may be TRBD1 (6 bases). Germline CDR1 reads MGHRA; CDR2 reads YSYEKL. The CDR3 covers 14 residues. The V gene lost 1 base and the J gene lost 3 bases, with 10 bases spanning the gap.

This clonotype was detected ten times or more. This chain joins TRBV27 and TRBJ2-5, with TRBD2 matching 10 bases. The V segment lost 2 bases and the J segment 5 bases; nucleotides outside the gene matches: 2. The germline gives CDR1 MNHEY, CDR2 SMNVEV (reference sequence). The CDR3 covers 14 residues. The CDR3 DNA sequence: TGTGCCAGCAGTTTACTAGCGGGAGAGGAGACCCAGTACTTC. Translating it yields CASSLLAGEETQYF.